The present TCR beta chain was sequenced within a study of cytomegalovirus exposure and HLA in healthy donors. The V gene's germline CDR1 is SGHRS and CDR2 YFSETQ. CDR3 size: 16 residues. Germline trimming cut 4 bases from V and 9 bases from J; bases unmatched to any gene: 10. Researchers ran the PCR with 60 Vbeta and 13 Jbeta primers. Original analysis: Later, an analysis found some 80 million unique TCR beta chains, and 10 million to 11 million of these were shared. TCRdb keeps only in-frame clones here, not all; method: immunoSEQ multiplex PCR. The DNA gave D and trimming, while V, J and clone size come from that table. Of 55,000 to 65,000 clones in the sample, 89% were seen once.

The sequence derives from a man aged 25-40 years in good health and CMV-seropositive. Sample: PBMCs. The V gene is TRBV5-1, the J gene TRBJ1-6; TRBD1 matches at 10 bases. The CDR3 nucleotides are TGCGCCAGCAGCAACCGGGACAGGGGTGACGGTTCACCCCTCCACTTT. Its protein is CASSNRDRGDGSPLHF.